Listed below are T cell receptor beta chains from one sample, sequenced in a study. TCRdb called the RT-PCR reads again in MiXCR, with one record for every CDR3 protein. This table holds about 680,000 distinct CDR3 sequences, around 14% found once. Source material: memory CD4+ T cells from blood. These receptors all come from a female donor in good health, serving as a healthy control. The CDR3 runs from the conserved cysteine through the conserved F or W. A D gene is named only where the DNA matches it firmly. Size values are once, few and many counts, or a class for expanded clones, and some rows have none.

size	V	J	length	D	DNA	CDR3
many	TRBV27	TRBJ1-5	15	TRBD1	TGTGCCAGCAGTCGGGACAGGGGTGGCAATCAGCCCCAGCATTTT	CASSRDRGGNQPQHF
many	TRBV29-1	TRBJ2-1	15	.	TGCAGCGTTGAAGGGGGTCCGAGCTCCTACAATGAGCAGTTCTTC	CSVEGGPSSYNEQFF
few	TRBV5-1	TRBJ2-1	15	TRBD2	TGCGCCAGCAGCCTAGCCAGCGGGGCCCTCGATGAGCAGTTCTTC	CASSLASGALDEQFF
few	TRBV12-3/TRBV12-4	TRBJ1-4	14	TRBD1	TGTGCCAGCAGCCCGACAGGGACTGATGAAAAACTGTTTTTT	CASSPTGTDEKLFF
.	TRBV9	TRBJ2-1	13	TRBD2	TGTGCCAGCAGCCTTAGCGGGAAGTATGAGCAGTTCTTC	CASSLSGKYEQFF
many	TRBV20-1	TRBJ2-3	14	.	TGCAGCGCCGGGACGTCCCGCTTTACAGATACGCAGTATTTT	CSAGTSRFTDTQYF
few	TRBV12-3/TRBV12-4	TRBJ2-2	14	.	TGTGCCAGCACCCTACCACCGATTCCCGGGGAGCTGTTTTTT	CASTLPPIPGELFF
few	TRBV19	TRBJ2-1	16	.	TGTGCCAGTAGGTATCGGACGATGGGTGCCTACAATGAGCAGTTCTTC	CASRYRTMGAYNEQFF
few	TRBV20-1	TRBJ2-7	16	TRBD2	TGCAGTGCGGGGACTAGCAGGAGGGTTAGCTCCTACGAGCAGTACTTC	CSAGTSRRVSSYEQYF
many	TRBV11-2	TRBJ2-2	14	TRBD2	TGTGCCAGCAGCTCAGTACTAGCGACCGGGGAGCTGTTTTTT	CASSSVLATGELFF
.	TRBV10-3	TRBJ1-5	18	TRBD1	TGTGCCATCAGTGGAACCGGGACAGGGGGCACTGGGGATCAGCCCCAGCATTTT	CAISGTGTGGTGDQPQHF
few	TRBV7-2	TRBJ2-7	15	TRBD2	TGTGCCAGCAGCTTAAGGCGGGAGAGAGGGATCGAGCAGTACTTC	CASSLRRERGIEQYF
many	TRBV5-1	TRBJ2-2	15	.	TGCGCCAGCAGCTTGGGGGGCCTGAACACCGGGGAGCTGTTTTTT	CASSLGGLNTGELFF
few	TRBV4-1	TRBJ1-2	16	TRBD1	TGCGCCAGCAGCCAAGATGGGGTCCGGGACAGCTATGGCTACACCTTC	CASSQDGVRDSYGYTF
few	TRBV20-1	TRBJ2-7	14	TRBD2	TGCAGTGCTGGACCCCCGGGAGGAACCTACGAGCAGTACTTC	CSAGPPGGTYEQYF
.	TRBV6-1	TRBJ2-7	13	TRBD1	TGTGCCAGCACCGGGACAGGCTCCTACGAGCAGTACTTC	CASTGTGSYEQYF
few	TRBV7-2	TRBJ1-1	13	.	TGTGCCAGCAGGAGGTACAGCGACACTGAAGCTTTCTTT	CASRRYSDTEAFF
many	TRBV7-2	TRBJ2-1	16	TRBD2	TGTGCCAGCAGCCTGACTAGCGGGAGTGGGGGTGGTGAGCAGTTCTTC	CASSLTSGSGGGEQFF
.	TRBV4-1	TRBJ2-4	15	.	TGCGCCAGCAGCCAAGACTGGTCAGCCAAAAACATTCAGTACTTC	CASSQDWSAKNIQYF
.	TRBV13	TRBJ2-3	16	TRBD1	TGTGCCAGCAGCTCAGGACAGGGAACTAGCACAGATACGCAGTATTTT	CASSSGQGTSTDTQYF
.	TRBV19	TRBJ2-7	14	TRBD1	TGTGCCAGTAGTTCCGGGACAGGGAGATACGAGCAGTACTTC	CASSSGTGRYEQYF
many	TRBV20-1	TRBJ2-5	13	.	TGCAGTGCTAGAGACAGGGTAGCGCAGACCCAGTACTTC	CSARDRVAQTQYF
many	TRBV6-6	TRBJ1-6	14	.	TGTGCCAGCAGTTTTGGGGCGGGTAATTCACCCCTCCACTTT	CASSFGAGNSPLHF
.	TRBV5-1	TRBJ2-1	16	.	TGCGCCAGCAGCCTATCACAGGGTGTGGTCTACAATGAGCAGTTCTTC	CASSLSQGVVYNEQFF
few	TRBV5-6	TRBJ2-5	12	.	TGTGCCAACAGCTTTTGGCAAGAGACCCAGTACTTC	CANSFWQETQYF
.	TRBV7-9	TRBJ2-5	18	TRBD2	TGTGCCAGCAGCCTACGGACTAGCGGGGTCATGTACCAAGAGACCCAGTACTTC	CASSLRTSGVMYQETQYF
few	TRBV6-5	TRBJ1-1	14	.	TGTGCCAGCAGGCGGGACACCGTGTTCACTGAAGCTTTCTTT	CASRRDTVFTEAFF
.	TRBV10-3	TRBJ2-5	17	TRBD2	TGTGCCATCAGTGACCCGGGACTAGCGGGCCCCGAAGAGACCCAGTACTTC	CAISDPGLAGPEETQYF
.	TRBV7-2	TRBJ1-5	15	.	TGTGCCAGCAGCCATGAGGGAGGGACGAATCAGCCCCAGCATTTT	CASSHEGGTNQPQHF
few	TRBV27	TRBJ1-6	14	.	TGTGCCAGCAGTAATCCGGGGTATAATTCACCCCTCCACTTT	CASSNPGYNSPLHF
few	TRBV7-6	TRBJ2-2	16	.	TGTGCCAGCAGCTTACGTTCGGGACTGCAGACCGGGGAGCTGTTTTTT	CASSLRSGLQTGELFF
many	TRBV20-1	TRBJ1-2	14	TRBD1	TGCAGTGCGGTCCCCTCGGGACAGAACTATGGCTACACCTTC	CSAVPSGQNYGYTF
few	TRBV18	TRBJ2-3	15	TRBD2	TGTGCCACCTCACCGGCTAGCGGGGGCACAGATACGCAGTATTTT	CATSPASGGTDTQYF
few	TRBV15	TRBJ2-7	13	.	TGTGCCACCAGCAGAGATGCCAGAAACGAGCAGTACTTC	CATSRDARNEQYF
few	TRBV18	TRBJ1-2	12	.	TGTGCCAGCTCACCGACACTTGTGGACTACACCTTC	CASSPTLVDYTF
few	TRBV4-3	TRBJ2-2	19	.	TGCGCCAGCAGCCAAGATCCCCGGTGGTCGAGCGCAAACACCGGGGAGCTGTTTTTT	CASSQDPRWSSANTGELFF
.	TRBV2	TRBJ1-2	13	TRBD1	TGTGCCAGCAGTGCCGACAGGGGACCTGGCTACACCTTC	CASSADRGPGYTF
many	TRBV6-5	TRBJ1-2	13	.	TGTGCCAGCAGTTCCCCAGGGGCCTATGGCTACACCTTC	CASSSPGAYGYTF
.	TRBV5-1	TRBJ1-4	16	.	TGCGCCAGCAGCTTGGTGTCAGGGAGTACTAATGAAAAACTGTTTTTT	CASSLVSGSTNEKLFF
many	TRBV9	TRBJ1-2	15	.	TGTGCCAGCAGCGAGGCGGCGGGGGTCGACTATGGCTACACCTTC	CASSEAAGVDYGYTF
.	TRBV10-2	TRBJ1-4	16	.	TGCGCCAGCAGCGACCGAGGAGGGGGGCAGGGTGAAAAACTGTTTTTT	CASSDRGGGQGEKLFF